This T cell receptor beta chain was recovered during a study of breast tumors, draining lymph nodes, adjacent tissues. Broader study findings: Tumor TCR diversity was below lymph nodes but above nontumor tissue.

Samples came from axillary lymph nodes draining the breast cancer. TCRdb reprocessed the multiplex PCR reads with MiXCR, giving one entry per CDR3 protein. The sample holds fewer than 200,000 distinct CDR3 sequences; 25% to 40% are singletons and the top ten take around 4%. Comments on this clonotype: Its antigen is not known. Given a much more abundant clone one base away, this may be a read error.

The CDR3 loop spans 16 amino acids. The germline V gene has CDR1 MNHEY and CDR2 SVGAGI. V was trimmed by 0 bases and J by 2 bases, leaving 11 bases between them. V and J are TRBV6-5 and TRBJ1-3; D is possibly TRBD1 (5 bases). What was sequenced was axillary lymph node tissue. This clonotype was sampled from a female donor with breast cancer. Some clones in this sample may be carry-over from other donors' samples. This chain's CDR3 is CASSYSGGNPGNTIYF. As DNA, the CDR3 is TGTGCCAGCAGTTACTCGGGGGGGAACCCTGGAAACACCATATATTTT.